This entry lists 27 T cell receptor beta chains sequenced from one sample in a study of control samples from healthy donors and cancer patients. Method: immunoSEQ multiplex PCR; TCRdb's copy keeps in-frame clones and lacks some. The sample has 150,000 to 200,000 clones, 90% seen once; the top ten hold 1.4%. What was sequenced was blood. These receptors all come from a woman in her forties or fifties in good health.

V usage is TRBV9 and J usage is TRBJ2-1; TRBD2 might be the D (6 bases). The germline V gene encodes CDR1 SGDLS and CDR2 YYNGEE. This CDR3 has 13 residues. V was trimmed by 0 bases and J by 8 bases, leaving 9 bases between them. DNA for the CDR3: TGTGCCAGCAGCGTAGGCGGGATTTATGAGCAGTTCTTC. It translates to CASSVGGIYEQFF.

V usage is TRBV9 and J usage is TRBJ1-2; D gene unclear. V was pared by 0 bases and J by 3 bases, with 12 bases between. The V gene's germline CDR1 is SGDLS and CDR2 YYNGEE. The CDR3 is 15 residues long. The CDR3 loop is CASSVAPNSDYGYTF. CDR3 DNA sequence: TGTGCCAGCAGCGTAGCCCCTAACAGTGACTATGGCTACACCTTC.

This chain links TRBV9 with TRBJ1-1; no firm D call. V lost 0 bases to trimming and J lost 6 bases, with 9 bases between them. Germline loops: CDR1 SGDLS, CDR2 YYNGEE. This CDR3 has 13 residues. The CDR3 spells CASSVGQKAEAFF. The CDR3 DNA is TGTGCCAGCAGCGTAGGGCAGAAGGCTGAAGCTTTCTTT.

The chain combines TRBV9 with TRBJ2-1, with 10 bases aligning to TRBD2. The CDR3 totals 14 residues. From germline, CDR1 is SGDLS and CDR2 YYNGEE. Losses at the gene ends were 4 bases for V and 7 bases for J; bases not matched to a gene: 5. The CDR3 sequence is CASSLSGLANEQFF. In DNA, the CDR3 is TGTGCCAGCAGCCTATCGGGACTAGCGAATGAGCAGTTCTTC.

The chain carries TRBV6-1 and TRBJ2-7, with unresolved D. This CDR3 contains 15 residues. The germline gives CDR1 MNHNS, CDR2 SASEGT. Trimming took off 5 bases at V and 3 bases at J, with 17 bases between the two ends. The CDR3 sequence is CASSPGGSRVYEQYF. CDR3 sequence (DNA): TGTGCCAGCAGTCCGGGCGGCAGCCGGGTCTACGAGCAGTACTTC.

The rearrangement links TRBV28 to TRBJ1-2, with no clear D. Germline CDR1 is MDHEN and CDR2 is SYDVKM. This CDR3 has 12 amino acids. V lost 3 bases, J lost 5 bases, and 7 bases lay in between. The CDR3 bases are TGTGCCAGCAGTTTGGCCGGGTATGGCTACACCTTC. Residues: CASSLAGYGYTF.

This clone came up once. The chain combines TRBV19 with TRBJ1-1; 8 nucleotides align to TRBD1. Germline loops: CDR1 LNHDA, CDR2 SQIVND (reference sequence). V gave up 7 bases and J gave up 5 bases; unmatched junction bases: 9. This CDR3 has 14 residues. The CDR3 DNA reads as TGTGCCAGTAAACTCCAGGGGGCAAGGACTGAAGCTTTCTTT. Protein sequence: CASKLQGARTEAFF.

The chain combines TRBV6-6 with TRBJ2-1; TRBD2 matches 8 bases. Looked up from germline, CDR1 is MNHNY and CDR2 is SVGAGI (reference sequence). The CDR3 loop spans 16 amino acids. The ends lost 2 bases at V and 7 bases at J; junction bases unmatched: 10. CDR3 DNA: TGTGCCAGCAGTTACAGCCCACGGGGGGGCGGGAATGAGCAGTTCTTC. As protein: CASSYSPRGGGNEQFF.

The genes are TRBV5-1 and TRBJ1-3, with D tentatively TRBD1 (6 bases). Trimming removed 7 bases from V and 7 bases from J, with 15 bases in between. CDR1 and CDR2 (germline): SGHRS, YFSETQ. The CDR3 covers 13 residues. CDR3 bases: TGCGCCAGCCTAGGGGGAGATGAGAACACCATATATTTT. Translated: CASLGGDENTIYF.

The chain has TRBV4-3 and TRBJ1-2, with 10 bases fitting TRBD1. The CDR3 sequence is 15 residues long. Trimming removed 6 bases from V and 3 bases from J; junction bases left unmatched: 7. Germline V lookup: CDR1 LGHNA, CDR2 YSLEER. The CDR3 protein is CASRNTGTGDYGYTF. For the CDR3, the DNA is TGCGCCAGCAGAAATACCGGGACAGGGGACTATGGCTACACCTTC.

The V and J genes are TRBV4-3 and TRBJ2-1; D tentatively reads TRBD1 or TRBD2 (5 bases each). Germline lookup yields CDR1 LGHNA and CDR2 YSLEER. V was clipped by 4 bases and J by 4 bases, with 20 bases between them. CDR3 length equals 17 residues. The CDR3 loop reads CASSLTYPGGRYNEQFF. In nucleotides, the CDR3 is TGCGCCAGCAGCCTGACCTACCCTGGGGGTCGTTACAATGAGCAGTTCTTC.

The chain has TRBV21-1 and TRBJ1-1; the DNA was not used to check the table's D call, TRBD1. TRBV21-1 is annotated as a pseudogene. The CDR3 loop spans 15 amino acids. Here the CDR3 DNA reads TGTGCCAGCAGCGGAACAACAGGGGTGAACACTGAAGCTTTCTTT. Its protein is CASSGTTGVNTEAFF.

As DNA, the CDR3 is TGCGCCAGCAGCTTTGGAGGGGGCTACACCTTC. This sequence encodes CASSFGGGYTF. J is TRBJ1-2 and V is TRBV5-1; D is undetermined. CDR1 is SGHRS and CDR2 is YFSETQ in the germline V gene. The germline V and J ends were trimmed by 2 bases and 8 bases, with 7 bases remaining between them. The CDR3 length is 11 residues.

The rearrangement uses TRBV6-5 and TRBJ2-1; 11 bases agree with TRBD2. Germline-derived CDR1 and CDR2 are MNHEY and SVGAGI. V lost 10 bases, J lost 7 bases, and 12 bases stayed unmatched. The CDR3 consists of 15 residues. The chain's CDR3 is CAISSIAGGRNEQFF. For the CDR3, the DNA is TGTGCCATCTCCTCTATAGCGGGGGGGAGGAATGAGCAGTTCTTC.

The gene calls are TRBV29-1 and TRBJ2-7; TRBD1 matches at 10 bases. Per germline, CDR1 SQVTM and CDR2 ANQGSEA. Trimming at V came to 1 base and at J to 3 bases, leaving 0 bases not matched to a gene. The CDR3 contains 13 residues. The CDR3, as DNA: TGCAGCGTTGAAGGGACAGGGGGCTACGAGCAGTACTTC. It translates to CSVEGTGGYEQYF.

The CDR3 region is CSVGTSVGPSTQYF. In nucleotides, the CDR3 is TGCAGCGTTGGCACTAGCGTGGGCCCATCTACGCAGTATTTT. The chain has TRBV29-1 and TRBJ2-3, with 7 bases identical to TRBD2. The CDR3 has 14 amino acids. Germline-derived CDR1 and CDR2 are SQVTM and ANQGSEA. Trimming took 4 bases from V and 8 from J; bases not matched to a gene: 12.

V and J are TRBV11-3 and TRBJ2-1; 8 bases line up with TRBD2. The CDR3 has 15 residues. J lost 7 bases, V lost 6 bases, and 11 bases had no gene match. Per germline, CDR1 SGHNT and CDR2 YENEEA. The CDR3 nucleotides are TGTGCCAGCAGTTGGGGTAGCGGGAATGGGAATGAGCAGTTCTTC. Amino acids: CASSWGSGNGNEQFF. Filled out from reference TRBV11-3 and TRBJ2-1, the complete variable domain reads EAGVVQSPRYKIIEKKQPVAFWCNPISGHNTLYWYLQNLGQGPELLIRYENEEAVDDSQLPKDRFSAERLKGVDSTLKIQPAELGDSAVYLCASSWGSGNGNEQFFGPGTRLTVL.

The chain is built from TRBV4-3 and TRBJ1-1; D remains ambiguous. The CDR3 runs to 15 residues. With 3 bases removed from V and 1 base from J, the gap between germline ends came to 12 bases. The germline gives CDR1 LGHNA, CDR2 YSLEER. The CDR3 protein is CASSQVQRGNTEAFF. The CDR3 region has the DNA TGCGCCAGCAGCCAGGTTCAGCGGGGGAACACTGAAGCTTTCTTT.

The rearrangement joins TRBV30 to TRBJ2-1; D is uncertain. Germline CDR1 and CDR2: GTSNPN and SVGIG (reference sequence). The CDR3 totals 12 residues. V dropped 2 bases and J dropped 5 bases, with 7 bases sitting between them. CDR3 loop: CAWSRVDNEQFF. DNA of the CDR3: TGTGCCTGGAGTCGCGTGGACAATGAGCAGTTCTTC.

The count of this clone is one. The V call is TRBV7-3, the J call TRBJ1-1; possibly TRBD1 for D (5 bases). Per germline, CDR1 SGHTA and CDR2 FQGTGA. With 2 bases removed from V and 5 bases from J, the gap between germline ends came to 12 bases. The CDR3 covers 14 residues. The CDR3 sequence: CASSLEGSVTEAFF. DNA for the CDR3: TGTGCCAGCAGCTTAGAGGGGAGTGTAACTGAAGCTTTCTTT.

This sequence joins TRBV15 and TRBJ1-1, with D unclear. The length of the CDR3 is 13 residues. The V gene's germline CDR1 is LNHNV and CDR2 YYDKDF (reference sequence). The germline V and J ends were trimmed by 2 bases and 0 bases, with 4 bases remaining between them. CDR3 loop: CATSRPVNTEAFF. In DNA, the CDR3 is TGTGCCACCAGCAGACCAGTGAACACTGAAGCTTTCTTT.

This clone was counted once. The chain couples TRBV7-2 to TRBJ2-1; no reliable D call. This CDR3 has 13 residues. The germline V and J ends were trimmed by 4 bases and 4 bases, with 8 bases remaining between them. Germline CDR1 and CDR2: SGHTA and FQGNSA. This CDR3 is CASSSTGYNEQFF. In DNA form, the CDR3 reads TGTGCCAGCAGCTCGACTGGATACAATGAGCAGTTCTTC.

This clone was detected only once. The chain links TRBV21-1 to TRBJ1-2; the D segment call TRBD1 is taken from the table without a DNA check. TRBV21-1 is annotated as a pseudogene. This CDR3 is 21 amino acids long. CDR3 region: CASSKEGIYRVEGSVIYGYTF. CDR3 bases: TGTGCCAGCAGCAAAGAAGGGATATACAGGGTTGAGGGAAGTGTAATCTATGGCTACACCTTC.

This chain uses TRBV19 with TRBJ2-7, with TRBD1 matching over 9 bases. CDR3 length: 14 residues. Germline loops: CDR1 LNHDA, CDR2 SQIVND (reference sequence). V lost 5 bases and J lost 3; bases outside the gene matches: 5. CDR3 sequence (DNA): TGTGCCAGTAGTGCCCTGGGACAGGGCTACGAGCAGTACTTC. Amino acids: CASSALGQGYEQYF.

This clone was recorded only once. The V and J genes are TRBV6-1 and TRBJ1-6, with D possibly TRBD1 on 6 matching bases. V was shortened by 1 base and J by 10 bases, with 11 bases between the two germline ends. The CDR3 covers 14 residues. Germline-derived CDR1 and CDR2 are MNHNS and SASEGT. CDR3 region: CASSEVNRVSPLHF. CDR3 coding DNA: TGTGCCAGCAGTGAAGTCAACAGGGTCTCACCCCTCCACTTT.

The chain is built from TRBV5-1 and TRBJ2-2; D may be TRBD1 (6 bases). Germline V lookup: CDR1 SGHRS, CDR2 YFSETQ. Trimming took 4 bases from V and 7 from J, leaving 11 bases between them. The CDR3 has 13 amino acids. The CDR3 DNA reads as TGCGCCAGCAGCGTAACAGGGTTCGGGGAGCTGTTTTTT. Translating it yields CASSVTGFGELFF.

CDR3 nucleotides: TGTGCCAGCAGTTTAGACAATGAAGCTTTCTTT. Encoded protein: CASSLDNEAFF. The rearrangement uses TRBV28 and TRBJ1-1; D remains ambiguous. Germline values: CDR1 MDHEN, CDR2 SYDVKM. The CDR3 loop spans 11 amino acids. Trimming stripped 2 bases from V and 7 bases from J, with 5 bases between.